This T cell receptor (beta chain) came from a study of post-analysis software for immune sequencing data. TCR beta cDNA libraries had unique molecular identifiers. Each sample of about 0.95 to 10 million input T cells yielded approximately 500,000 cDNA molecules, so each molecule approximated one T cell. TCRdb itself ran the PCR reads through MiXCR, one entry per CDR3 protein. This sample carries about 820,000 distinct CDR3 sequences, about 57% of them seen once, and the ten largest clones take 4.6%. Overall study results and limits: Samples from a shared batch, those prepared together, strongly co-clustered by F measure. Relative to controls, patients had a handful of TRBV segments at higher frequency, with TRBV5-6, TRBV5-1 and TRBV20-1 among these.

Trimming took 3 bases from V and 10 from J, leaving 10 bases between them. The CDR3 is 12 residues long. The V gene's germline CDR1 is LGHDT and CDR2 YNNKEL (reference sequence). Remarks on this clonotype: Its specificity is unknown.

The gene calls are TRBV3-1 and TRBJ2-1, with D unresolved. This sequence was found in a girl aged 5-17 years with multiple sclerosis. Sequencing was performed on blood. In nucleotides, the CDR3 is TGTGCCAGCAGCCATGCTGCCTACGAGCAGTTCTTC. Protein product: CASSHAAYEQFF.